The subject of this entry is one TCR beta chain. These data come from a study of blood T cell repertoires in COVID-19. Study overall: Material from acute and convalescent COVID-19 was sourced from the United States, Italy and Spain. Nucleic acid was either cDNA or gDNA, and it came from T cells, B-cell-depleted T cells, or PBMCs.

Original processing notes: Quantification of nucleated cells was approximated via reference gene primer amplification. Repertoires were generated with immunoSEQ multiplex PCR, while TCRdb's copy carries only in-frame clones and drops some. V, J and clone size were drawn from that table, and D and trimming were deduced from the DNA. The table shows about 140,000 clones, with 82% occurring only once. V was clipped by 2 bases and J by 2 bases; unmatched bases: 12. The CDR3 runs to 18 residues. Germline CDR1 and CDR2: MGHRA and YSYEKL. The rearrangement joins TRBV4-1 to TRBJ2-5; TRBD2 aligns across 9 bases. The sample taken for sequencing was peripheral blood. The sequence derives from an elderly woman with acute or convalescent COVID-19. The CDR3 loop is CASSQYIISGRVQETQYF. The CDR3 nucleotides are TGCGCCAGCAGCCAATACATAATTAGCGGGAGAGTTCAAGAGACCCAGTACTTC.